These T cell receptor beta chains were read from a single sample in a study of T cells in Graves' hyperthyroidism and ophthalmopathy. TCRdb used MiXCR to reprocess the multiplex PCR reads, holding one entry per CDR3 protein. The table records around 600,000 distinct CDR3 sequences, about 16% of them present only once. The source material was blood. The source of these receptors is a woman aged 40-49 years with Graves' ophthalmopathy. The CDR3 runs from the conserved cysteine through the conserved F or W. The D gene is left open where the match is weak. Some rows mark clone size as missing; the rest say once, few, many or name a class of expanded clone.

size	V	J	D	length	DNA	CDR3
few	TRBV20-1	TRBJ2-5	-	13	TGCAGTGCTAGCCAGGGTGTCGGAGAGACCCAGTACTTC	CSASQGVGETQYF
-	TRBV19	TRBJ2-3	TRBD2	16	TGTGCCAGTAGTATCCTAGCGGGGCACAGCACAGATACGCAGTATTTT	CASSILAGHSTDTQYF
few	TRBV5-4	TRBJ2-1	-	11	TGTGCCAGCAGCTTCCTCAATGAGCAGTTCTTC	CASSFLNEQFF
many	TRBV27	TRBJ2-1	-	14	TGTGCCAGCAGTCCTATCGCCGGGGGCAATGAGCAGTTCTTC	CASSPIAGGNEQFF
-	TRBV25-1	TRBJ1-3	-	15	TGTGCCAGCAGTGGCCGTTATGGCTCTGGAAACACCATATATTTT	CASSGRYGSGNTIYF
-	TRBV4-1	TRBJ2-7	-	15	TGCGCCAGCAGCCAAGGCCCCGGGGCGCAGTACGAGCAGTACTTC	CASSQGPGAQYEQYF
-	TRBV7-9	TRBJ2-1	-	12	TGTGCCAGCAGCTTAGAGCTGTATGAGCAGTTCTTC	CASSLELYEQFF
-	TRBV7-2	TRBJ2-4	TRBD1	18	TGTGCCAGCAGCTTAGGGACCCAAACAGGGGGCGCCGGAAACATTCAGTACTTC	CASSLGTQTGGAGNIQYF
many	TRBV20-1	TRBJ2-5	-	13	TGCAGTGCTGACAGGCTCGGAGGAGAGACCCAGTACTTC	CSADRLGGETQYF
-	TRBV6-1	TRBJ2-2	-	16	TGTGCCAGCAGTCGGACGAGGGGTGGGCGCACCGGGGAGCTGTTTTTT	CASSRTRGGRTGELFF
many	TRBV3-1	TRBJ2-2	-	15	TGTGCCAGCAGCCAAGTCGAATCGAACACCGGGGAGCTGTTTTTT	CASSQVESNTGELFF
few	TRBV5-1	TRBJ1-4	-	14	TGCGCCAGCAGCCCGGTGCGAAACGGTGAAAAACTGTTTTTT	CASSPVRNGEKLFF
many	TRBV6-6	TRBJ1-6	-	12	TGTGCCAGCAGTTACCGAAATTCACCCCTCCACTTT	CASSYRNSPLHF
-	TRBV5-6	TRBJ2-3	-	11	TGTGCCAGCACCCGCGAGGGTACGCAGTATTTT	CASTREGTQYF
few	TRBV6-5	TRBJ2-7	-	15	TGTGCCAGCAGTTACTCGAAAAGGGGACCCTACGAGCAGTACTTC	CASSYSKRGPYEQYF
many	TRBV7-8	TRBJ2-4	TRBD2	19	TGTGCCAGCAGCTTATCTGGACTAGCGGGAGGGAAAGCCAAAAACATTCAGTACTTC	CASSLSGLAGGKAKNIQYF
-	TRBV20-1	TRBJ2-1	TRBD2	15	TGCAGTGCTTCACGGACTAGCGGGAGGTCCGATGAGCAGTTCTTC	CSASRTSGRSDEQFF
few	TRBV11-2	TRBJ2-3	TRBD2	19	TGTGCCAGCAGCTGGGGTGGACTAGCGGGAGGGCCAATGGCAGATACGCAGTATTTT	CASSWGGLAGGPMADTQYF
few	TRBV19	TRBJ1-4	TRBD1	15	TGTGCCAGTAGCAAGTATTCGGGACAGAATGAAAAACTGTTTTTT	CASSKYSGQNEKLFF
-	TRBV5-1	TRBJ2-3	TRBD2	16	TGCGCCAGCAGCCTAGTGGGAAGCGGGGAAGGGGATACGCAGTATTTT	CASSLVGSGEGDTQYF
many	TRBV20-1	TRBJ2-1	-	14	TGCAGTGCTATAGGACAGCTCCTATACAATGAGCAGTTCTTC	CSAIGQLLYNEQFF
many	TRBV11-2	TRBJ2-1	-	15	TGTGCCAGCAGCTTAATCTCGGGCTCCTACAATGAGCAGTTCTTC	CASSLISGSYNEQFF
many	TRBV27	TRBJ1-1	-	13	TGTGCCAGCAGTTACAGGGAGGTGACTGAAGCTTTCTTT	CASSYREVTEAFF
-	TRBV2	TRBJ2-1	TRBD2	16	TGTGCCAGCAGGGGGGGGACTAGCGGGGCCCAGCGGGAGCAGTTCTTC	CASRGGTSGAQREQFF
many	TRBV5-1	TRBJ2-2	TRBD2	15	TGCGCCAGCAGCTTGGTTGCGGGGGACACCGGGGAGCTGTTTTTT	CASSLVAGDTGELFF
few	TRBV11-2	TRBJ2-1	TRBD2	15	TGTGCCAGCAGCCACCCGACTAGCGGGAGCTATGAGCAGTTCTTC	CASSHPTSGSYEQFF
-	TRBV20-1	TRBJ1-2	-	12	TGCAGTGCCGGGTCATACCAAGGGGGCTACACCTTC	CSAGSYQGGYTF
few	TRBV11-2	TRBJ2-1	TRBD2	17	TGTGCCAGCAGCTTAGACGGCGGGGGGAGCTCCTACAATGAGCAGTTCTTC	CASSLDGGGSSYNEQFF
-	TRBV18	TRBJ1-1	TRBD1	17	TGTGCCAGCTCACCACTTGCAGGGGGCAATTCGGACACTGAAGCTTTCTTT	CASSPLAGGNSDTEAFF
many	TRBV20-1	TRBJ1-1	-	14	TGCAGTGCTAGAGAAGTAAGCAGGAGCACTGAAGCTTTCTTT	CSAREVSRSTEAFF
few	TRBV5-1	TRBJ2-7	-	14	TGCGCCAGCAGCCCCCTTGCTAAATCCTACGAGCAGTACTTC	CASSPLAKSYEQYF
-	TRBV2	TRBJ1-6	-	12	TGTGCCAGCAAGAAGGGGGAAAAACCCCTCCACTTT	CASKKGEKPLHF
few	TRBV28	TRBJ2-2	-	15	TGTGCCAGCAGAGGGCGGAGGGCGGGCACCGGGGAGCTGTTTTTT	CASRGRRAGTGELFF
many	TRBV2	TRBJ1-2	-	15	TGTGCCAGCAGTGAAGAGTTTAGGGGGGACTATGGCTACACCTTC	CASSEEFRGDYGYTF
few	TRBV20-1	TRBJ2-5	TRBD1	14	TGCAGTGTACCTCCGGGACAGAGAAGAGAGACCCAGTACTTC	CSVPPGQRRETQYF
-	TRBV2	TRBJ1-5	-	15	TGTGCCAGCAGTCCACAGGGTCTGGCCAATCAGCCCCAGCATTTT	CASSPQGLANQPQHF
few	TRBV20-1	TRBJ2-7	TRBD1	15	TGCAGTGCTAGAGATGGGACAGGGGGGTCCTACGAGCAGTACTTC	CSARDGTGGSYEQYF
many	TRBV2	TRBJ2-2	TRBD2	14	TGTGCCAGCAATCGGGGGGGCGAAACCGGGGAGCTGTTTTTT	CASNRGGETGELFF
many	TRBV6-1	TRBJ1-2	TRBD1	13	TGTGCCAGCAGTGAAACAGGGGACTATGGCTACACCTTC	CASSETGDYGYTF
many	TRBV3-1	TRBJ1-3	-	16	TGTGCCAGCAGCCATCCCGGACCGACCTCTGGAAACACCATATATTTT	CASSHPGPTSGNTIYF
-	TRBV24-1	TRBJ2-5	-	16	TGTGCCACCAGTGATTTGCGCATGGGACCGGGAGAGACCCAGTACTTC	CATSDLRMGPGETQYF
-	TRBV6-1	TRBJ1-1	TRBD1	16	TGTGCCAGCAGTGATTTGTCTGGCAGGGGGGGGTCTGAAGCTTTCTTT	CASSDLSGRGGSEAFF